Listed below are T cell receptor beta chains from one sample, sequenced in a study of shared clonotypes between healthy human individuals. Here immunoSEQ multiplex PCR was the method, and the copy in TCRdb shows in-frame clones only, minus some. The sample lists 1,400,000 or so clones, approximately 98.5% seen once, with about 0.35% in the top ten. The sequencing input was naive CD4+ T cells sorted from blood. The receptors here all came from a man aged 25-45 years in good health. CDR3s include the opening cysteine and the closing phenylalanine or tryptophan. The D gene is left open where the match is weak. Clone size is given for some rows only: seen once, a few or many times, or a class if the clone is expanded.

clone size,V gene,D gene,J gene,CDR3 protein,CDR3 DNA
.,TRBV11-2,.,TRBJ2-4,CASSLDPWDSGKVIQYF,TGTGCCAGCAGCTTAGATCCTTGGGACAGCGGGAAGGTCATTCAGTACTTC
.,TRBV5-5,TRBD1,TRBJ1-1,CASSASGTGNTEAFF,TGTGCCAGCAGCGCGTCCGGGACAGGGAACACTGAAGCTTTCTTT
.,TRBV7-8,.,TRBJ1-5,CASSLGVDRLSNQPQHF,TGTGCCAGCAGCTTAGGGGTGGATCGGTTGAGCAATCAGCCCCAGCATTTT
.,TRBV2,TRBD2,TRBJ2-1,CASKGGSSYNEQFF,TGTGCCAGCAAAGGCGGGAGCTCCTACAATGAGCAGTTCTTC
.,TRBV4-3,.,TRBJ2-7,CASSQDSDSSYEQYF,TGCGCCAGCAGCCAAGATTCGGACAGCTCCTACGAGCAGTACTTC
.,TRBV7-9,TRBD1,TRBJ2-7,CASSLVGGQGLRYEQYF,TGTGCCAGCAGCTTAGTCGGGGGACAGGGGTTGAGATACGAGCAGTACTTC
.,TRBV7-2,.,TRBJ2-2,CASSLSATAGELFF,TGTGCCAGCAGCTTGTCCGCGACAGCCGGGGAGCTGTTTTTT
.,TRBV5-1,.,TRBJ2-7,CASSLVSEDEQYF,TGTGCCAGCAGCTTGGTCTCAGAGGACGAGCAGTACTTC
.,TRBV6-5,TRBD2,TRBJ2-7,CASSYSTSGNAQYF,TGTGCCAGCAGTTACTCTACTAGCGGGAACGCGCAGTACTTC
.,TRBV2,TRBD2,TRBJ2-1,CASRATSGRDNEQFF,TGTGCCAGCAGGGCCACTAGCGGGAGGGACAATGAGCAGTTCTTC
.,TRBV10-1,.,TRBJ2-2,CASSRGITGELFF,TGCGCCAGTAGCAGGGGAATCACCGGGGAGCTGTTTTTT
.,TRBV13,TRBD2,TRBJ2-1,CASSPGPLAGVWNEQFF,TGTGCCAGCAGCCCAGGCCCCCTAGCGGGAGTCTGGAATGAGCAGTTCTTC
.,TRBV6-1,.,TRBJ1-2,CASSEAAVYGYTF,TGTGCCAGCAGTGAAGCGGCAGTCTATGGCTACACCTTC
.,TRBV7-9,.,TRBJ2-2,CASSRAGELFF,TGTGCCAGCAGCCGTGCCGGGGAGCTGTTTTTT
once,TRBV11-3,TRBD1,TRBJ2-7,CASSPRQGIDEQYF,TGTGCCAGCAGCCCACGACAGGGAATCGACGAGCAGTACTTC
.,TRBV7-9,TRBD1,TRBJ1-4,CASRPPGQGSEKLFF,TGTGCCAGCAGGCCTCCGGGACAGGGAAGCGAAAAACTGTTTTTT
.,TRBV28,.,TRBJ1-1,CASSPTGNTEAFF,TGTGCCAGCAGTCCGACGGGGAACACTGAAGCTTTCTTT
.,TRBV11-2,.,TRBJ2-7,CASSLLPGGPPSGEQYF,TGTGCCAGCAGCTTACTCCCGGGGGGCCCCCCCTCTGGGGAGCAGTACTTC
.,TRBV9,.,TRBJ2-3,CASSVVGTSTDTQYF,TGTGCCAGCAGCGTAGTGGGAACTAGCACAGATACGCAGTATTTT
once,TRBV28,.,TRBJ2-7,CASSRRSGEQYF,TGTGCCAGCAGTCGTCGTTCTGGCGAGCAGTACTTC
.,TRBV7-2,TRBD2,TRBJ2-7,CASSPLLAGLHVGQYF,TGTGCCAGCAGCCCACTACTAGCGGGACTCCACGTCGGGCAGTACTTC
.,TRBV7-6,TRBD2,TRBJ2-1,CASSSAAAGGFYNEQFF,TGTGCCAGCAGCTCAGCAGCGGCGGGGGGATTCTACAATGAGCAGTTCTTC
.,TRBV19,TRBD1,TRBJ2-3,CASSRRAGQGTDTQYF,TGTGCCAGTAGCCGAAGGGCGGGACAGGGGACAGATACGCAGTATTTT